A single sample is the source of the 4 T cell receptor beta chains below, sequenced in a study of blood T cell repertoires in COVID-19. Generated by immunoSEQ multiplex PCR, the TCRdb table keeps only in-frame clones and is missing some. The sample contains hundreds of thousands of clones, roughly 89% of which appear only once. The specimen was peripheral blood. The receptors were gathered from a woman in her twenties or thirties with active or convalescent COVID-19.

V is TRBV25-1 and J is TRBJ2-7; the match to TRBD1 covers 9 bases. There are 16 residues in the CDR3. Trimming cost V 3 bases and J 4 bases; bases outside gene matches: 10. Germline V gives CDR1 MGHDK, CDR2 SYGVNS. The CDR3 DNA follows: TGTGCCAGCAGTGAGGGGGCACTTGGACAGGGGTACGAGCAGTACTTC. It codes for CASSEGALGQGYEQYF.

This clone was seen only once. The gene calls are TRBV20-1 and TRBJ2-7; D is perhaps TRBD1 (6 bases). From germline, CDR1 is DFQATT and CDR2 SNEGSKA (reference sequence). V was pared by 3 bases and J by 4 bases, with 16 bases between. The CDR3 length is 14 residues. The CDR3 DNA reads TGCAGTGCTAGTTCTCGTATAGGGGGTTACGAGCAGTACTTC. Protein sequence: CSASSRIGGYEQYF.

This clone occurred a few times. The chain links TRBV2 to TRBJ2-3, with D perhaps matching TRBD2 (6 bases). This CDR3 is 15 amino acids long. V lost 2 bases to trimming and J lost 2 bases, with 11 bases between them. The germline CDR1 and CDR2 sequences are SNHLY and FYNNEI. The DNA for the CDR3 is TGTGCCAGCAGTGAACAGACGGGGGTCACAGATACGCAGTATTTT. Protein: CASSEQTGVTDTQYF.

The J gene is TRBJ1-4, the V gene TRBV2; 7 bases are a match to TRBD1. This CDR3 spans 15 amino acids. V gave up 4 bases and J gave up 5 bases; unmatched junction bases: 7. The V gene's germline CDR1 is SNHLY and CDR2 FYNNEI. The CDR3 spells CASSAQGQQNEKLFF. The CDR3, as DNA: TGTGCCAGCAGTGCCCAGGGACAGCAGAATGAAAAACTGTTTTTT.